One and the same sample provided the 8 T cell receptor beta chains below, sequenced in a study of blood T cell repertoires in COVID-19. Some clones are missing from TCRdb's copy, which holds only in-frame ones; the method was immunoSEQ multiplex PCR. The top ten clones hold around an eighth of a sample with about 180,000 clones, around nine tenths of them seen once. Sequenced input: peripheral blood. The receptors come from an older woman with COVID-19, enrolled during active disease.

CDR3 in DNA: TGCAGTGCTAGTCAGGCTTCGGAGACCCAGTACTTC. Encoded protein: CSASQASETQYF. V and J are TRBV20-1 and TRBJ2-5; D is undetermined. Germline lookup yields CDR1 DFQATT and CDR2 SNEGSKA (reference sequence). This CDR3 is built from 12 residues. Between the trimmed V and J ends, which lost 3 bases and 5 bases, there was a span of 10 bases.

The chain links TRBV4-2 to TRBJ2-2; TRBD2 matches at 11 bases. V gave up 0 bases and J gave up 4 bases; unmatched junction bases: 4. This CDR3 region has 17 residues. CDR1 and CDR2 (germline): LGHNA, YNFKEQ. The CDR3 coding sequence is TGTGCCAGCAGCCAAGATCTCCTAGCGGGAGGCACCGGGGAGCTGTTTTTT. It is translated as CASSQDLLAGGTGELFF.

This rearrangement joins TRBV7-2 to TRBJ1-2; the D gene is possibly TRBD1 (6 bases). Germline V gene lookup returns CDR1 SGHTA and CDR2 FQGNSA. Trimming left V 7 bases short and J 2 bases short, with 14 bases between. The length of the CDR3 is 14 residues. The chain's CDR3 is CASNRVRRNYGYTF. The CDR3 coding sequence is TGTGCCAGCAACAGGGTGCGGAGAAACTATGGCTACACCTTC.

The chain uses TRBV5-1 and TRBJ2-7; tentatively, D is TRBD2 (5 bases). CDR1 and CDR2 from the germline V gene are SGHRS and YFSETQ. Trimming took off 0 bases at V and 9 bases at J, with 13 bases between the two ends. The CDR3 runs 13 residues. The CDR3 loop reads CASSLATGSAQYF. The CDR3 nucleotides read TGCGCCAGCAGCTTGGCCACGGGGTCGGCGCAGTACTTC.

The chain couples TRBV6-5 to TRBJ1-2; TRBD1 is a possible D gene (5 bases). V was cut by 0 bases and J by 1 base, with 9 bases left in between. The CDR3 runs 15 residues. Germline V lookup: CDR1 MNHEY, CDR2 SVGAGI. CDR3 nucleotide sequence: TGTGCCAGCAGTTACTCGCCAGGGTTTAACTATGGCTACACCTTC. Translated: CASSYSPGFNYGYTF.

The chain employs TRBV11-2 and TRBJ2-1, with TRBD1 matching over 7 bases. V was clipped by 2 bases and J by 0 bases; unmatched bases: 4. This CDR3 region has 16 residues. Germline assignment: CDR1 SGHAT and CDR2 FQNNGV. CDR3 amino acids: CASSLSQGDSYNEQFF. In DNA, the CDR3 is TGTGCCAGCAGCTTAAGCCAGGGGGACTCCTACAATGAGCAGTTCTTC.

The chain uses TRBV7-9 and TRBJ1-6; no clear D gene. Germline assignment: CDR1 SEHNR and CDR2 FQNEAQ (reference sequence). This CDR3 spans 12 amino acids. V lost 3 bases and J 10 bases, leaving 7 bases between the germline ends. The CDR3 loop is CASSFSSSPLHF. The CDR3 nucleotides read TGTGCCAGCAGCTTCAGTTCCTCACCCCTCCACTTT.

V usage is TRBV5-1 and J usage is TRBJ2-7; no clear D. Per the germline V gene, CDR1 is SGHRS and CDR2 is YFSETQ. The CDR3 sequence is 14 residues long. With 4 bases removed from V and 0 bases from J, the gap between germline ends came to 11 bases. CDR3 bases: TGCGCCAGCAGCCTAGGCGAGATCTCCTACGAGCAGTACTTC. It codes for CASSLGEISYEQYF.